This T cell receptor beta chain was retrieved from a study of T cells expressing NK-cell markers (dated by TCRdb to 2018 to 2020). General notes on the study: Roughly 8 donors provided sorted CD3+CD56+NKG2C+, CD3+CD56+NKG2C- and CD3+CD56-NKG2C+ T-cell subsets, whose TCR beta-chain repertoires were profiled. Among the eight sequenced donors, only one was HCMV-seronegative, while the other seven were HCMV-seropositive. All eight donors whose samples were sequenced were randomly selected healthy volunteers, three of them men and five women. Libraries were sequenced as 2 x 150 bp reads on Illumina HiSeq 2000/2500, MiSeq or NextSeq.

On this clonotype: Its antigen is still unknown.

In the germline V gene, CDR1 corresponds to SGHRS and CDR2 to YFSETQ. Measured from the cysteine to the phenylalanine, the CDR3 is 15 residues long. The entry carries no DNA sequence. What the authors observed across the whole study: Whether the expanded NKG2C-expressing T cell clones were specific for HCMV antigens remained unclear. Those dominant clonotypes were again the most abundant among CD3+CD56-NKG2C+ cells in a few donors, at about 28.3-60.1%. In 6 or 7 donors, the dominant CD3+CD56+NKG2C+ clonotypes ranked among the top 10 CD8+ clonotypes, making up roughly 1.0-7.0% of CD8+ T cells.

The reads were generated on an Illumina HiSeq 2000. The TCR beta cDNA libraries were made using 5'RACE template switching, a step that added both a universal primer site and unique molecular identifiers. cDNA synthesis was primed from the TCR beta constant segment and was followed by two successive PCR amplification steps. As for the authors' bioinformatics: MIGEC was used to demultiplex reads and group reads by UMI, and MiTCR was used to assemble and quantify clonotypes. To exclude erroneous sequences, only TCR cDNA sequences supported by at least two reads were retained. The tcR package was used for downstream repertoire analysis, and clonotypes were matched between fractions using CDR3 nucleotide sequence together with V segment. Antigen specificity was annotated against VDJdb with VDJmatch, allowing one amino acid substitution in CDR3. TCRdb reprocessed the reads into one record per CDR3 protein sequence, lacking DNA. None of the V and J calls come from the authors' own analysis; TCRdb made them. For this sample, the table gives under 600,000 distinct CDR3 sequences. Of the sample, 1.4% falls within the top ten clones.

To determine HCMV serostatus, a commercial ELISA kit was used to detect HCMV-specific IgG in serum. Peripheral blood mononuclear cells were isolated from blood by Ficoll density gradient centrifugation. The clonotype comes from a woman in her 50s in good health. Donor details come from another sample of the same person, matched by shared clones. The material sequenced was blood T cells: a sorted CD56 or NKG2C T cell subset, CD4+ or CD8+ T cells, or bulk PBMC T cells (not recorded which). Recombination joined TRBV5-1 with TRBJ2-7; with no DNA, the TCRdb D assignment of TRBD1 cannot be verified. The CDR3 has the sequence CASSPGVGVVGEQYF.